These 10 T cell receptor beta chains were sequenced from one sample in a study of Ad26.COV2.S vaccination and SARS-CoV-2 variants. Treatment described: around 19 received Ad26.COV2.S at low or high dose, single or two shots; 5 received placebo; per-sample allocation not given. Day 63 after the first injection of vaccine or placebo was the sampling time. Only in-frame clones appear in the TCRdb table, and some are missing; sequencing was by immunoSEQ multiplex PCR. The repertoire consists of 500,000 or so clones, with roughly 87% occurring once and the leading ten covering 2.5%. The sample consisted of peripheral blood, taken in a trial of Ad26.COV2.S vaccine versus placebo. Receptors were obtained from a person between 18 and 59 years old who received the Ad26.COV2.S COVID-19 vaccine or a placebo.

V and J are TRBV7-9 and TRBJ2-7; 11 bases agree with TRBD1. The CDR3 consists of 14 residues. Germline CDR1 is SEHNR and CDR2 is FQNEAQ (reference sequence). J lost 6 bases, V lost 4 bases, and 5 bases had no gene match. DNA for the CDR3: TGTGCCAGCAGCTCGGACAGGGGGCTTCTCGAGCAGTACTTC. This encodes CASSSDRGLLEQYF.

The rearrangement uses TRBV5-1 and TRBJ1-1, with 10 positions matching TRBD1. CDR1 and CDR2 from the germline V gene are SGHRS and YFSETQ. CDR3 size: 15 residues. The V segment lost 4 bases and the J segment 5 bases; nucleotides outside the gene matches: 8. The CDR3 bases are TGCGCCAGCAGCCCACGACAGGGGGCGCGTACTGAAGCTTTCTTT. Protein product: CASSPRQGARTEAFF.

The V and J genes are TRBV2 and TRBJ1-1; D might be TRBD1 (5 bases). The CDR3 contains 13 residues. The germline V and J ends were trimmed by 5 bases and 3 bases, with 10 bases remaining between them. The germline CDR1 and CDR2 sequences are SNHLY and FYNNEI. The CDR3 region is CASSPDSYTEAFF. The CDR3 DNA sequence: TGTGCCAGCAGTCCCGACAGCTACACTGAAGCTTTCTTT.

The genes are TRBV25-1 and TRBJ1-3; no reliable D call. With 4 bases removed from V and 2 bases from J, the gap between germline ends came to 6 bases. Looked up from germline, CDR1 is MGHDK and CDR2 is SYGVNS. This CDR3 contains 13 residues. The DNA for the CDR3 is TGTGCCAGCAGTGTCCAGGCTGGAAACACCATATATTTT. Protein sequence: CASSVQAGNTIYF.

J is TRBJ1-3 and V is TRBV6-5; no clear D gene. CDR1 MNHEY and CDR2 SVGAGI come from the germline V gene. This CDR3 is built from 15 residues. V gave up 7 bases and J gave up 3 bases, with 16 bases separating them. CDR3 in amino acids: CASTTGNTDGNTIYF. CDR3 sequence (DNA): TGTGCCAGCACGACGGGGAATACTGATGGAAACACCATATATTTT.

This chain joins TRBV6-5 and TRBJ1-1; TRBD1 matches at 7 bases. Germline V gene data show CDR1 as MNHEY and CDR2 as SVGAGI. With V trimmed by 2 bases and J by 5 bases, 11 bases remained unmatched. This CDR3 has 16 residues. The CDR3 loop reads CASSYAPGQERTEAFF. In nucleotides, the CDR3 is TGTGCCAGCAGTTACGCTCCCGGACAGGAAAGGACTGAAGCTTTCTTT.

V is TRBV25-1 and J is TRBJ1-6, with D tentatively TRBD1 (6 bases). The CDR3 consists of 13 residues. Trimming pared 5 bases from V and 10 bases from J, leaving 12 bases between. Per germline, CDR1 MGHDK and CDR2 SYGVNS. The CDR3 DNA follows: TGTGCCAGCAGTAAACAGGGAGAATCACCCCTCCACTTT. As protein: CASSKQGESPLHF. Looking up the rest from reference TRBV25-1 and TRBJ1-6 gives the full variable domain: EADIYQTPRYLVIGTGKKITLECSQTMGHDKMYWYQQDPGMELHLIHYSYGVNSTEKGDLSSESTVSRIRTEHFPLTLESARPSHTSQYLCASSKQGESPLHFGNGTRLTVT.

This rearrangement joins TRBV4-1 to TRBJ1-2, with 7 bases matching TRBD1. Germline lookup yields CDR1 MGHRA and CDR2 YSYEKL. The CDR3 covers 16 residues. V gave up 4 bases and J gave up 0 bases; unmatched junction bases: 8. The CDR3 nucleotides are TGCGCCAGCAGCCCCAGGCGGACAGGCACTAACTATGGCTACACCTTC. It is translated as CASSPRRTGTNYGYTF.

V gene TRBV9 combines with J gene TRBJ2-3; 11 positions match TRBD2. CDR3 size: 19 residues. V dropped 2 bases and J dropped 0; count of bases not matched to a gene: 11. From germline, CDR1 is SGDLS and CDR2 YYNGEE. CDR3 residues: CASSVRAQGTSGSTDTQYF. The CDR3 nucleotides read TGTGCCAGCAGCGTCCGGGCCCAGGGGACTAGCGGTAGCACAGATACGCAGTATTTT.

The chain employs TRBV19 and TRBJ1-4; D may be TRBD1 (5 bases). The CDR3 sequence is 12 residues long. Germline V gene sequence: CDR1 LNHDA, CDR2 SQIVND (reference sequence). With 7 bases removed from V and 8 bases from J, the gap between germline ends came to 11 bases. CDR3 coding DNA: TGTGCCAGTAACCAGGGTAGAGAAAAACTGTTTTTT. It yields the protein CASNQGREKLFF.